The rows below give T cell receptor beta chains drawn from one sample of a study of T-cell memory formation after mild COVID-19. TCRdb re-called the 5' RACE reads with MiXCR, one entry per CDR3 protein. The sample has about 440,000 distinct CDR3 sequences; around 20% are singletons. Sequenced sample: PBMCs or a T cell subset sorted from them (not recorded which). These receptors originate from an adult woman who had mild COVID-19 (a few samples of this study predate the infection). Cell type and time point are not known. Both conserved end residues are part of each CDR3. D genes are given only for firm matches. Only some rows state a clone size, as once, few, many or a class for expanded clones.

.	TRBV6-2/TRBV6-3	.	TRBJ2-2	CASSQTITTGELFF	TGTGCCAGCAGCCAGACGATAACCACCGGGGAGCTGTTTTTT
.	TRBV3-1	.	TRBJ2-7	CASSQEGWAGSEQYF	TGTGCCAGCAGCCAAGAGGGCTGGGCAGGGAGCGAGCAGTACTTC
.	TRBV27	TRBD1	TRBJ2-7	CASSPYRQGAVYEQYF	TGTGCCAGCAGTCCCTATAGACAGGGGGCGGTTTACGAGCAGTACTTC
once	TRBV29-1	.	TRBJ2-3	CSLRKESTDTQYF	TGCAGCCTCCGGAAGGAAAGCACAGATACGCAGTATTTT
few	TRBV30	TRBD1	TRBJ1-3	CAWSAYRGIAGNTIYF	TGTGCCTGGAGTGCGTACAGGGGAATTGCTGGAAACACCATATATTTT
few	TRBV7-8	.	TRBJ1-1	CASSFGGSYTRLTNTEAFF	TGTGCCAGCAGCTTTGGGGGCAGCTACACCCGATTAACGAACACTGAAGCTTTCTTT
few	TRBV5-1	.	TRBJ2-2	CASSAQQGALGTGELFF	TGCGCCAGCAGCGCGCAACAGGGTGCCCTGGGCACCGGGGAGCTGTTTTTT
few	TRBV9	.	TRBJ2-5	CASSVEEGPQETQYF	TGTGCCAGCAGCGTAGAGGAGGGGCCCCAAGAGACCCAGTACTTC
few	TRBV11-2	TRBD1	TRBJ2-5	CASSSDPGQQETQYF	TGTGCCAGCAGCTCAGACCCGGGACAGCAAGAGACCCAGTACTTC
.	TRBV6-2/TRBV6-3	TRBD1	TRBJ1-5	CASRPQGPSNQPQHF	TGTGCCAGCAGACCACAGGGGCCTAGCAATCAGCCCCAGCATTTT
few	TRBV28	TRBD2	TRBJ2-3	CASSLPSGGADTQYF	TGTGCCAGCAGTTTGCCTAGCGGAGGGGCCGATACGCAGTATTTT
.	TRBV5-1	.	TRBJ2-2	CASSLAQTGELFF	TGCGCCAGCAGCTTGGCTCAAACCGGGGAGCTGTTTTTT
.	TRBV29-1	TRBD1	TRBJ2-1	CSGQGMDEQFF	TGCAGCGGACAGGGGATGGATGAGCAGTTCTTC
.	TRBV15	TRBD1	TRBJ1-4	CATSHDTGGAGEKLFF	TGTGCCACCAGCCACGATACAGGGGGCGCAGGAGAAAAACTGTTTTTT
few	TRBV6-6	TRBD1	TRBJ1-2	CASSYPPGQDKYGYTF	TGTGCCAGCAGTTACCCCCCGGGACAGGACAAGTATGGCTACACCTTC
once	TRBV18	.	TRBJ1-5	CASSPRVGGQPQHF	TGTGCCAGCTCACCACGGGTGGGAGGTCAGCCCCAGCATTTT
few	TRBV5-1	.	TRBJ2-1	CASSLAIGGDNEQFF	TGCGCCAGCAGCTTGGCCATAGGGGGGGACAATGAGCAGTTCTTC
.	TRBV20-1	.	TRBJ1-4	CSARANEKLFF	TGCAGTGCTAGGGCGAATGAAAAACTGTTTTTT
many	TRBV7-8	.	TRBJ2-7	CASSSKPLSYEQYF	TGTGCCAGCAGCTCAAAACCTCTATCCTACGAGCAGTACTTC
few	TRBV12-3/TRBV12-4	TRBD2	TRBJ2-2	CASSQRDPLDGELFF	TGTGCCAGCAGTCAGCGGGACCCGCTAGACGGGGAGCTGTTTTTT
once	TRBV20-1	.	TRBJ1-5	CSASKATVYSNQPQHF	TGCAGTGCTAGTAAGGCGACAGTGTATAGCAATCAGCCCCAGCATTTT
.	TRBV9	.	TRBJ2-3	CASSENPTRFTDTQYF	TGTGCCAGCAGCGAAAACCCGACTAGATTCACAGATACGCAGTATTTT
.	TRBV5-1	TRBD1	TRBJ1-2	CASSFQGAGNYGYTF	TGCGCCAGCAGCTTCCAGGGGGCGGGTAACTATGGCTACACCTTC
few	TRBV12-3/TRBV12-4	.	TRBJ1-2	CASNTGGNYGYTF	TGTGCCAGCAACACGGGGGGGAACTATGGCTACACCTTC
few	TRBV6-5	TRBD1	TRBJ1-2	CASSYGDRVNGYTF	TGTGCCAGCAGTTACGGGGACAGGGTGAATGGCTACACCTTC
.	TRBV2	.	TRBJ1-6	CASSEAKIPLHF	TGTGCCAGCAGTGAAGCGAAGATACCCCTCCACTTT
.	TRBV14	.	TRBJ1-2	CASSQGVRGYGYTF	TGTGCCAGCAGCCAGGGGGTTCGTGGCTATGGCTACACCTTC
many	TRBV9	.	TRBJ1-1	CASSGGLETAEAFF	TGTGCCAGCAGCGGCGGACTGGAAACGGCGGAAGCTTTCTTT
few	TRBV12-3/TRBV12-4	TRBD1	TRBJ1-5	CASSLGRDRGYSNQPQHF	TGTGCCAGCAGTTTAGGTCGGGACAGGGGCTATAGCAATCAGCCCCAGCATTTT
.	TRBV5-4	.	TRBJ1-6	CASSNENSPLHF	TGTGCCAGCAGCAACGAGAATTCACCCCTCCACTTT
.	TRBV7-3	.	TRBJ2-1	CASSPRGAGPTLYNEQFF	TGTGCCAGCAGCCCGCGTGGTGCGGGGCCTACCCTCTACAATGAGCAGTTCTTC
few	TRBV7-2	.	TRBJ2-3	CASSLDYSTDTQYF	TGTGCCAGCAGCTTAGATTACAGCACAGATACGCAGTATTTT
few	TRBV20-1	.	TRBJ2-1	CSARDFPPPF	TGCAGTGCTAGAGATTTCCCCCCCCCTTTC
.	TRBV5-1	.	TRBJ2-1	CASSLFGSTSGNEQFF	TGCGCCAGCAGCTTGTTCGGGAGTACCTCGGGGAATGAGCAGTTCTTC
few	TRBV12-3/TRBV12-4	.	TRBJ2-7	CASSLPPGHLSYEQYF	TGTGCCAGCAGTTTACCACCGGGACACCTCTCCTACGAGCAGTACTTC
few	TRBV10-3	.	TRBJ2-2	CAISESIRAEATF	TGTGCCATCAGTGAGTCGATTCGAGCGGAGGCGACTTTT
.	TRBV11-3	.	TRBJ2-1	CASSLDSGGAYNEQFF	TGTGCCAGCAGCTTAGACTCAGGGGGGGCCTACAATGAGCAGTTCTTC
.	TRBV18	.	TRBJ1-2	CASSPPEVNSGYTF	TGTGCCAGCTCACCACCCGAGGTCAATTCCGGCTACACCTTC
.	TRBV7-2	.	TRBJ2-3	CASSLLRTGDTQYF	TGTGCCAGCAGCTTGCTGCGTACAGGAGATACGCAGTATTTT
.	TRBV15	.	TRBJ2-2	CATSRDLTNTGELFF	TGTGCCACCAGCAGAGATCTGACAAACACCGGGGAGCTGTTTTTT